The 9 T cell receptor beta chains in this list originate from one sample, sequenced in a study of shared clonotypes between healthy human individuals. Naive CD8 cells lacked CD45RO and underwent positive selection for CCR7, leaving out terminally differentiated effector memory CD45RA+ cells. Sequencing was performed with immunoSEQ multiplex PCR; in TCRdb, only in-frame clones are kept and a portion is missing. In the table there are about 1.9 million clones, 90% to 95% of which are singletons. The sequenced sample consisted of naive CD8+ T cells from PBMCs. These receptors all come from a man between 18 and 35 years old in good health. Some clones in this sample may be carry-over from other donors' samples.

The V call is TRBV4-1, the J call TRBJ1-1, with TRBD1 matching over 9 bases. Germline V gene data show CDR1 as MGHRA and CDR2 as YSYEKL. The CDR3 length is 15 residues. Unmatched junction bases numbered 3, after V lost 2 bases and J lost 2 bases. CDR3 protein: CASSQNRGRNTEAFF. CDR3 sequence (DNA): TGCGCCAGCAGCCAAAACAGGGGGCGAAACACTGAAGCTTTCTTT.

This clone showed up just a few times. This rearrangement joins TRBV11-2 to TRBJ2-2; D call uncertain. Germline V gives CDR1 SGHAT, CDR2 FQNNGV. The CDR3 sequence is 12 residues long. Trimming shortened V by 5 bases and J by 3 bases, and 4 bases separated the two germline ends. CDR3 nucleotides: TGTGCCAGCAGCACTGACACCGGGGAGCTGTTTTTT. It encodes CASSTDTGELFF.

This chain links TRBV4-1 with TRBJ2-7, with 13 bases matching TRBD2. CDR1 is MGHRA, CDR2 YSYEKL, per germline. There are 17 residues in the CDR3. With 4 bases clipped from V and 0 bases from J, the junction kept 6 bases outside the gene matches. In nucleotides, the CDR3 is TGCGCCAGCAGCCCGGATTGGACTAGCGGGAGCTCCTACGAGCAGTACTTC. Translation: CASSPDWTSGSSYEQYF.

This chain joins TRBV9 and TRBJ2-5; D is possibly TRBD2 (5 bases). The CDR3 extends over 16 amino acids. The V end was cut by 4 bases, the J end by 3 bases, with 19 bases between. In germline, CDR1 is SGDLS, CDR2 YYNGEE. The CDR3 loop reads CASSPYLQAVKETQYF. The CDR3 DNA sequence: TGTGCCAGCAGCCCATATCTTCAAGCGGTTAAAGAGACCCAGTACTTC.

V is TRBV28 and J is TRBJ1-2; 7 bases map to TRBD1. This CDR3 is 14 amino acids long. V dropped 7 bases and J dropped 7; count of bases not matched to a gene: 12. Germline V gives CDR1 MDHEN, CDR2 SYDVKM. The CDR3 loop reads CASILRGKPSGYTF. The CDR3 DNA follows: TGTGCCAGCATCCTCAGGGGGAAGCCCTCTGGCTACACCTTC.

The genes are TRBV7-8 and TRBJ2-3, with D perhaps matching TRBD2 (6 bases). Trimming removed 5 bases from V and 5 bases from J, with 17 bases in between. Germline V gene lookup returns CDR1 SGHVS and CDR2 FQNEAQ. This CDR3 region has 15 residues. The CDR3 reads CASSPGGGPGDTQYF. DNA for the CDR3: TGTGCCAGCAGCCCGGGCGGAGGGCCGGGAGATACGCAGTATTTT.

Of note for this clone: Other DNA sequences in this specimen translate into the identical CDR3. CDR3: CASSLSTGTNQPQHF. The CDR3 DNA sequence: TGTGCCAGCAGTTTATCGACAGGTACCAATCAGCCCCAGCATTTT. The chain recombines TRBV28 with TRBJ1-5; D possibly corresponds to TRBD1 (6 bases). Trimming shortened V by 1 base and J by 3 bases, and 10 bases separated the two germline ends. The germline V gene has CDR1 MDHEN and CDR2 SYDVKM. The CDR3 totals 15 residues.

The chain employs TRBV6-5 and TRBJ2-2; 7 bases match TRBD2. Germline CDR1 MNHEY, CDR2 SVGAGI. The ends lost 2 bases at V and 5 bases at J; junction bases unmatched: 8. The CDR3 is 16 amino acids. DNA for the CDR3: TGTGCCAGCAGTTACGGCGGGAGTGGGAAGACCGGGGAGCTGTTTTTT. The encoded protein is CASSYGGSGKTGELFF.

The chain is built from TRBV9 and TRBJ2-4; D is perhaps TRBD1 (6 bases). V lost 7 bases and J 3 bases, leaving 14 bases between the germline ends. Germline CDR1 and CDR2: SGDLS and YYNGEE. The CDR3 is 14 amino acids. DNA of the CDR3: TGTGCCAGCCAGGACAGAATTTACAAAAACATTCAGTACTTC. This codes for CASQDRIYKNIQYF.